The next 4 T cell receptor beta chains were all read from a single sample in a study of CD8+CD57+ T cells in acquired aplastic anemia. Individuals selected for sequencing had exhibited CD8+CD57+ cell expansion on flow cytometry. Profiles of TCR beta VDJ and CDR3 were generated from a genomic DNA template. TCRdb reanalysed the reads using MiXCR and keeps one entry per CDR3 protein. Found here are about 170,000 distinct CDR3 sequences, around 50% of them singletons; the top ten hold approximately 1%. Sequencing was performed on sorted CD4+, CD8+, or CD8+CD57+ T cells (not recorded which) from PBMCs. These receptors came from a human donor with aplastic anemia.

This clonotype was seen repeatedly, ten times or more. J is TRBJ1-1 and V is TRBV27, with a possible D match to TRBD1 (5 bases). The V and J ends lost 8 bases and 4 bases respectively, with 17 bases between them. The CDR3 totals 14 residues. The V gene's germline CDR1 is MNHEY and CDR2 SMNVEV (reference sequence). The chain's CDR3 is CASYDRGGGTEAFF. DNA for the CDR3: TGTGCCAGCTACGACCGGGGTGGGGGCACTGAAGCTTTCTTT.

In this sample, this clonotype turned up many times. The chain is built from TRBV6-1 and TRBJ1-2; 7 nucleotides align to TRBD1. The germline CDR1 and CDR2 sequences are MNHNS and SASEGT. The CDR3 is made up of 15 amino acids. The J segment lost 1 base and the V segment lost 6 bases, leaving 8 bases of the junction unmatched. CDR3 in amino acids: CASRLLGQFNYGYTF. CDR3 DNA: TGTGCCAGCAGGTTGCTGGGACAGTTTAACTATGGCTACACCTTC.

The table lists this clonotype with many counts. The V and J genes are TRBV3-1 and TRBJ2-3; a possible D gene is TRBD2 (6 bases). CDR1 and CDR2 (germline): LGHDT, YNNKEL (reference sequence). The ends were cut back, 6 bases at V and 6 bases at J, with 19 bases in the middle. The CDR3 has 15 residues. The CDR3, as DNA: TGTGCCAGCAGTGCGGGGCTAGCTCCGGTGGATACGCAGTATTTT. It specifies CASSAGLAPVDTQYF.

The CDR3 sequence: CASSVATGVRETQYF. In DNA form, the CDR3 reads TGTGCCAGCAGCGTAGCTACAGGGGTAAGGGAGACCCAGTACTTC. The chain has TRBV9 and TRBJ2-5; 7 positions match TRBD1. Germline V gives CDR1 SGDLS, CDR2 YYNGEE. J was trimmed by 5 bases and V by 0 bases; bases with no gene match: 7. This CDR3 comprises 15 residues.